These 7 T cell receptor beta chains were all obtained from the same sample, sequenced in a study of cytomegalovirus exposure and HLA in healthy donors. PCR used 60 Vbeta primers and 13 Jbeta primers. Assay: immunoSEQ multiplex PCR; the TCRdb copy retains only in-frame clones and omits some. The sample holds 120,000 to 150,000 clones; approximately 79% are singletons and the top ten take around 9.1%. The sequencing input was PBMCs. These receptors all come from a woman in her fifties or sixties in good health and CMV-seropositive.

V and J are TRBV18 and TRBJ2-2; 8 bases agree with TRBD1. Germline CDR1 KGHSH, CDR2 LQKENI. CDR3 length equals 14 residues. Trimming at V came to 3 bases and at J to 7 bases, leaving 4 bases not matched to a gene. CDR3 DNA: TGTGCCAGCTCACCTACCGACAGGGGCGGGGAGCTGTTTTTT. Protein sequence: CASSPTDRGGELFF. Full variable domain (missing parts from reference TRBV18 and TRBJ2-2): NAGVMQNPRHLVRRRGQEARLRCSPMKGHSHVYWYRQLPEEGLKFMVYLQKENIIDESGMPKERFSAEFPKEGPSILRIQQVVRGDSAAYFCASSPTDRGGELFFGEGSRLTVL.

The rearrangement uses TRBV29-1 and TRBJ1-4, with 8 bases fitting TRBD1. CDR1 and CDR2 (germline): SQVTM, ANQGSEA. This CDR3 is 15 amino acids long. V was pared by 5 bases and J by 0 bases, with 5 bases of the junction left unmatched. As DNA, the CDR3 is TGCAGCGTTTCCCCGACAGGGGCAACTAATGAAAAACTGTTTTTT. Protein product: CSVSPTGATNEKLFF.

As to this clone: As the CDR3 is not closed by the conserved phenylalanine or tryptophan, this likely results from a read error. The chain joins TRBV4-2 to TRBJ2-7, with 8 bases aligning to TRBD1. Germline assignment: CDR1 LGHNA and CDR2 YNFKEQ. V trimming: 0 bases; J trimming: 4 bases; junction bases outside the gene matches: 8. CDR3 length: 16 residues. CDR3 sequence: CASSQESPRDRYEQYL. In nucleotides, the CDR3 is TGTGCCAGCAGCCAAGAATCACCCCGGGACAGGTACGAGCAGTACCTC.

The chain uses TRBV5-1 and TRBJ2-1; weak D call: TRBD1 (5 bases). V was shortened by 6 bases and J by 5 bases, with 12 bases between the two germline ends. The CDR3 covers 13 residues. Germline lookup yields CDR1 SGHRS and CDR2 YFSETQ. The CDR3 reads CASNQGLDNEQFF. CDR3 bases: TGCGCCAGCAATCAGGGTCTGGACAATGAGCAGTTCTTC.

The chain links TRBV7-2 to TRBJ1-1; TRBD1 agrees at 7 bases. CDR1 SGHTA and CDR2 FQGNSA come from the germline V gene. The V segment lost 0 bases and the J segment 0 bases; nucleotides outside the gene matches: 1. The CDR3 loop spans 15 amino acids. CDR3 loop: CASSLADRLNTEAFF. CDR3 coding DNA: TGTGCCAGCAGCTTAGCGGACAGGCTGAACACTGAAGCTTTCTTT. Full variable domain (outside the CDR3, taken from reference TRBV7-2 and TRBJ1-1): GAGVSQSPSNKVTEKGKDVELRCDPISGHTALYWYRQSLGQGLEFLIYFQGNSAPDKSGLPSDRFSAERTGGSVSTLTIQRTQQEDSAVYLCASSLADRLNTEAFFGQGTRLTVV.

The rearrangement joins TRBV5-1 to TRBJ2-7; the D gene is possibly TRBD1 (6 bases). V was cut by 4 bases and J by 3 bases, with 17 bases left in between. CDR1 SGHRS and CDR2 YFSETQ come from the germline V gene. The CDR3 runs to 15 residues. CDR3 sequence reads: CASSPAAGAGYEQYF. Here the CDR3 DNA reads TGCGCCAGCAGCCCCGCCGCAGGGGCCGGCTACGAGCAGTACTTC.

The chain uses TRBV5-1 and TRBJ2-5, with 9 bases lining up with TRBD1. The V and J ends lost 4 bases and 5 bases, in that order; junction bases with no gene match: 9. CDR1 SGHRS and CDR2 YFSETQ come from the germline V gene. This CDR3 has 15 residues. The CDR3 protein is CASSQGAGQGETQYF. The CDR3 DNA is TGCGCCAGCAGCCAGGGGGCGGGACAGGGCGAGACCCAGTACTTC. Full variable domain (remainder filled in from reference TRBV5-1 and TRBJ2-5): KAGVTQTPRYLIKTRGQQVTLSCSPISGHRSVSWYQQTPGQGLQFLFEYFSETQRNKGNFPGRFSGRQFSNSRSEMNVSTLELGDSALYLCASSQGAGQGETQYFGPGTRLLVL.